A single sample is the source of the 20 T cell receptor beta chains below, sequenced in a study of blood T cells in healthy people across ages (dated by TCRdb to the mid-2010s). Libraries came from 5' RACE. These reads were obtained on an Illumina HiSeq 2500. A second PCR of roughly 6 to 11 cycles was run with a J-beta primer mix and a sample-barcoded 5' primer. TCRdb redid the processing of the public reads, applying fastp at Q25 and MiXCR, and retained in-frame beta chains. Each CDR3 protein gets just one entry, which takes the most common genes and DNA from the rows behind it. The sample contains about 1.5 million distinct CDR3 sequences, about 42% of them found a single time. The ten largest clones take up roughly 3.7% of the sample. Sequenced material: blood. The source of these receptors is a woman under 30 in good health.

On this clonotype itself: This may come from a read error, since a much larger clone is one base off. The J gene is TRBJ2-2, the V gene TRBV7-9; weak D call: TRBD1 (6 bases). CDR1 is SEHNR and CDR2 is FQNEAQ in the germline V gene (reference sequence). Trimming took 5 bases from V and 3 from J, leaving 13 bases between them. This CDR3 contains 15 residues. The chain's CDR3 is CASSPGSGDTGELFF. CDR3 nucleotides: TGTGCCAGCAGCCCAGGGTCAGGGGACACCGGGGAGCTGTTTTTT.

The chain combines TRBV9 with TRBJ2-7; TRBD1 matches 9 bases. The CDR3 length is 15 residues. Unmatched junction bases numbered 5, after V lost 0 bases and J lost 4 bases. Germline lookup yields CDR1 SGDLS and CDR2 YYNGEE. The CDR3 DNA sequence: TGTGCCAGCAGCGTAGGTCGAGGACAGGGGTACGAGCAGTACTTC. Its protein product is CASSVGRGQGYEQYF.

This clonotype was recorded only once. The chain joins TRBV7-9 to TRBJ2-1; 9 bases fit TRBD1. The J call may be in error: the DNA end matches TRBJ2-7 better. Germline CDR1 is SEHNR and CDR2 is FQNEAQ (reference sequence). This CDR3 has 15 amino acids. DNA of the CDR3: TGTGCCACCGGGGATGGGACAGGGTTCTACAATGAGCAGTACTTC. Translated: CATGDGTGFYNEQYF.

At least ten counts were recorded for this clonotype. A junction end diverges from the germline sequence, so it may reflect a read error. The chain recombines TRBV5-1 with TRBJ2-1, with 8 bases identical to TRBD2. The germline CDR1 and CDR2 sequences are SGHRS and YFSETQ. The CDR3 extends over 14 amino acids. CDR3 in DNA: TGTGCCAGCAGTTTCGGGGGGGGGTACAATGAGCAGTTCTTC. Translation: CASSFGGGYNEQFF.

The sample holds a few counts of this clonotype. CDR3 in amino acids: CSVASALRQETQYF. CDR3 nucleotide sequence: TGCAGCGTTGCCAGCGCCCTTAGGCAAGAGACCCAGTACTTC. The chain carries TRBV29-1 and TRBJ2-5; no reliable D call. The germline V gene encodes CDR1 SQVTM and CDR2 ANQGSEA. The CDR3 covers 14 residues. Trimming took off 4 bases at V and 2 bases at J, with 14 bases between the two ends.

This clonotype was recorded a few times. The chain couples TRBV29-1 to TRBJ2-7; maybe TRBD1 (6 bases). This CDR3 spans 12 amino acids. Germline V CDR1 and CDR2: SQVTM, ANQGSEA. The V and J ends lost 5 bases and 3 bases respectively, with 11 bases between them. The CDR3 DNA reads TGCAGCGTTTCCGGGGACATCTACGAGCAGTACTTC. The encoded protein is CSVSGDIYEQYF.

The rearrangement links TRBV4-1 to TRBJ2-2; D might be TRBD2 (5 bases). The length of the CDR3 is 13 residues. V was trimmed by 4 bases and J by 6 bases, leaving 9 bases between them. Germline CDR1 and CDR2: MGHRA and YSYEKL. CDR3 DNA: TGCGCCAGCAGCCCACACGGGGCCGGGGAGCTGTTTTTT. This encodes CASSPHGAGELFF.

In this sample, this clonotype turned up a few times. The V and J genes are TRBV7-2 and TRBJ2-3; 8 bases are shared with TRBD2. The CDR3 runs 16 residues. Trimming cost V 3 bases and J 3 bases; bases outside gene matches: 8. Germline-derived CDR1 and CDR2 are SGHTA and FQGNSA. In DNA form, the CDR3 reads TGTGCCAGCAGCTTCCGGGTGGTAGCGGGGACAGATACGCAGTATTTT. This codes for CASSFRVVAGTDTQYF.

The V call is TRBV9, the J call TRBJ2-5; 8 bases match TRBD2. CDR1 and CDR2 (germline): SGDLS, YYNGEE. This CDR3 has 15 amino acids. The V and J ends lost 0 bases and 5 bases, in that order; junction bases with no gene match: 6. CDR3: CASSVGVAGMETQYF. The CDR3 nucleotides read TGTGCCAGCAGCGTAGGGGTAGCGGGGATGGAGACCCAGTACTTC.

This clonotype was recorded a few times. The chain couples TRBV20-1 to TRBJ2-3; D perhaps matches TRBD2 (6 bases). The CDR3 is 12 amino acids. The V gene lost 1 base and the J gene lost 6 bases, with 8 bases spanning the gap. Germline CDR1 is DFQATT and CDR2 is SNEGSKA (reference sequence). The CDR3: CSARAGVDTQYF. CDR3 nucleotide sequence: TGCAGTGCTAGAGCGGGAGTGGATACGCAGTATTTT.

The sample holds a few counts of this clonotype. The chain uses TRBV20-1 and TRBJ2-3; 13 bases fit TRBD2. The CDR3 sequence is 16 residues long. The germline CDR1 and CDR2 sequences are DFQATT and SNEGSKA (reference sequence). The junction had 10 bases not matched to a gene; V was cut back by 6 bases and J by 4 bases. CDR3 nucleotides: TGCAGTGCCCGGATACTAGCGGGGGGGCCCCCAGATACGCAGTATTTT. Translation: CSARILAGGPPDTQYF.

This chain connects TRBV29-1 to TRBJ2-7; no definite D call. The germline V gene encodes CDR1 SQVTM and CDR2 ANQGSEA. V was cut by 6 bases and J by 4 bases, with 16 bases left in between. The CDR3 is 13 amino acids. CDR3 sequence reads: CSVYLPHPYEQYF. Written as DNA, the CDR3 is TGCAGCGTGTACCTACCCCATCCTTACGAGCAGTACTTC.

Written as DNA, the CDR3 is TGTGCCAGCAGTTACTCCTTCTCTGGGGCCAACGTCCTGACTTTC. Encoded protein: CASSYSFSGANVLTF. The chain links TRBV6-5 to TRBJ2-6; D is unresolved. The CDR3 loop spans 15 amino acids. Germline CDR1 is MNHEY and CDR2 is SVGAGI. Trimming stripped 0 bases from V and 0 bases from J, with 3 bases between.

This clonotype was seen just once. The chain recombines TRBV28 with TRBJ2-7; D remains unclear. V dropped 7 bases and J dropped 5 bases, with 12 bases sitting between them. The germline gives CDR1 MDHEN, CDR2 SYDVKM. This CDR3 has 12 amino acids. The CDR3, as DNA: TGTGCCAGCAATTTGAACGTCCACGAGCAGTACTTC. It translates to CASNLNVHEQYF.

This clonotype was detected a few times. The chain has TRBV20-1 and TRBJ1-1; unclear D gene. V was cut by 4 bases and J by 3 bases, with 3 bases left in between. The CDR3 extends over 10 amino acids. Germline CDR1 DFQATT, CDR2 SNEGSKA (reference sequence). The DNA for the CDR3 is TGCAGTGCTAAGTACACTGAAGCTTTCTTT. It is translated as CSAKYTEAFF.

The chain recombines TRBV7-9 with TRBJ2-3; a possible D gene is TRBD2 (5 bases). The CDR3 sequence is 13 residues long. From germline, CDR1 is SEHNR and CDR2 FQNEAQ (reference sequence). Trimming left V 7 bases short and J 4 bases short, with 12 bases between. The CDR3 protein is CASKGEAADTQYF. Here the CDR3 DNA reads TGTGCCAGCAAGGGAGAGGCGGCAGATACGCAGTATTTT.

V and J are TRBV9 and TRBJ1-2, with 8 bases that match TRBD1. Trimming cost V 7 bases and J 0 bases; bases outside gene matches: 8. The CDR3 is 15 amino acids. Germline V gene lookup returns CDR1 SGDLS and CDR2 YYNGEE. As DNA, the CDR3 is TGTGCCAGCGGCACAGGGACAGGAGCTAACTATGGCTACACCTTC. Its translation: CASGTGTGANYGYTF.

This clonotype was seen more than once but under ten times. The rearrangement joins TRBV5-1 to TRBJ1-2; a possible D gene is TRBD1 (5 bases). The V gene's germline CDR1 is SGHRS and CDR2 YFSETQ. This CDR3 has 13 amino acids. The ends were cut back, 4 bases at V and 8 bases at J, with 15 bases in the middle. CDR3 residues: CASSPQSGRGYTF. In nucleotides, the CDR3 is TGCGCCAGCAGCCCGCAGTCGGGACGAGGCTACACCTTC.

The chain combines TRBV7-2 with TRBJ2-7; 11 bases are shared with TRBD2. The V gene end was trimmed by 3 bases and the J gene end by 2 bases; junction bases not matched to a gene: 18. The CDR3 extends over 20 amino acids. Germline V gene lookup returns CDR1 SGHTA and CDR2 FQGNSA. The CDR3 loop reads CASSLVFTSGGFALPYEQYF. The DNA of the CDR3 is TGTGCCAGCAGCTTGGTTTTTACTAGCGGGGGTTTCGCCCTACCCTACGAGCAGTACTTC.

This clonotype was seen more than once but under ten times. The chain links TRBV15 to TRBJ1-5, with 10 bases aligning to TRBD1. The CDR3 has 16 residues. J lost 4 bases, V lost 5 bases, and 8 bases had no gene match. Germline loops: CDR1 LNHNV, CDR2 YYDKDF (reference sequence). The CDR3 protein is CATSAAGDRGNQPQHF. The CDR3 DNA reads as TGTGCCACCAGCGCAGCGGGGGACAGGGGAAATCAGCCCCAGCATTTT.